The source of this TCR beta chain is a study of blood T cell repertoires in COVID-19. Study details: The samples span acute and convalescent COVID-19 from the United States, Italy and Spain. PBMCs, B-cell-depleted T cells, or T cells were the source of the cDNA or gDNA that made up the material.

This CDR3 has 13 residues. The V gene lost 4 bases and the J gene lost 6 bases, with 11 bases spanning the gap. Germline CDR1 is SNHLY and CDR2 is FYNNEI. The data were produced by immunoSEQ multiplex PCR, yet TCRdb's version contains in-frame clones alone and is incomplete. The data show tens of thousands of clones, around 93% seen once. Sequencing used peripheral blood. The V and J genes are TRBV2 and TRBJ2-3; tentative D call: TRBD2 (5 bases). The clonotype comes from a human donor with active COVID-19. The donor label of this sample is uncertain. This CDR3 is CASSVTRSDTQYF. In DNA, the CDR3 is TGTGCCAGCAGTGTAACTAGATCCGATACGCAGTATTTT.